A selection of T cell receptor beta chains follows, all from one sample in a study of cytomegalovirus exposure and HLA in healthy donors. Profiling relied on immunoSEQ multiplex PCR, and the TCRdb table lists in-frame clones only, not all of them. The profile shows 120,000 to 150,000 clones, 80% to 85% of them singletons. Sequenced: PBMCs. All receptors derive from a woman younger than 45 in good health and CMV-seronegative. CDR3s include the opening cysteine and the closing phenylalanine or tryptophan. The order of the fields is V gene, clone size, J gene, D gene, CDR3 protein, CDR3 DNA. D genes are given only for firm matches. Some rows have no size entry. The others give once, few or many, or a class for an expanded clone.

TRBV27,.,TRBJ1-3,.,CASRSGWSGNTIYF,TGTGCCAGCAGGTCAGGGTGGTCTGGAAACACCATATATTTT
TRBV20-1,.,TRBJ1-2,.,CSAFTSGYYTF,TGCAGTGCCTTCACAAGCGGATACTACACCTTC
TRBV19,.,TRBJ1-1,TRBD1,CASSYRGRDTEAFF,TGTGCCAGTAGTTACAGGGGGCGTGACACTGAAGCTTTCTTT
TRBV18,.,TRBJ1-2,TRBD1,CASSPRTGTTNYGYTF,TGTGCCAGCTCACCACGGACAGGGACAACTAACTATGGCTACACCTTC
TRBV5-4,.,TRBJ2-5,TRBD1,CASSSGQAITGEQYF,TGTGCCAGCAGCTCGGGACAGGCCATTACGGGGGAGCAGTACTTC
TRBV6-1,.,TRBJ2-7,.,CASRGRRSYEQYF,TGTGCCAGCAGGGGCAGGCGCTCCTACGAGCAGTACTTC
TRBV28,.,TRBJ2-7,TRBD2,CASTPSGGTYEQYF,TGTGCCAGCACCCCTAGCGGGGGGACCTACGAGCAGTACTTC
TRBV12-5,once,TRBJ2-2,TRBD2,CASGLLGGGAGGELFF,TGTGCTAGTGGTTTGCTGGGCGGGGGGGCCGGCGGGGAGCTGTTTTTT
TRBV7-2,.,TRBJ2-7,.,CASSLGDSYEQYF,TGTGCCAGCAGCTTAGGAGACAGCTACGAGCAGTACTTC
TRBV5-1,.,TRBJ1-1,TRBD1,CASSPSQGDEAFF,TGCGCCAGCAGCCCATCACAGGGGGACGAAGCTTTCTTT
TRBV7-2,.,TRBJ2-1,.,CASSLDPGVDNEQFF,TGTGCCAGCAGCTTAGATCCAGGGGTCGACAATGAGCAGTTCTTC
TRBV19,.,TRBJ2-7,.,CASSIVQGKQYF,TGTGCCAGTAGTATAGTCCAGGGCAAGCAGTACTTC
TRBV4-1,.,TRBJ2-7,.,CASSQLGDGKASEQYF,TGCGCCAGCAGCCAACTAGGAGACGGTAAGGCGTCCGAGCAGTACTTC
TRBV9,few,TRBJ1-3,TRBD1,CASSPWTGFGNTIYF,TGTGCCAGCAGCCCCTGGACAGGGTTTGGAAACACCATATATTTT
TRBV5-1,.,TRBJ2-1,TRBD2,CASSSGGLAGGFNEQFF,TGCGCCAGCAGCTCGGGGGGACTAGCGGGAGGTTTCAATGAGCAGTTCTTC
TRBV29-1,few,TRBJ1-4,TRBD1,CSVAPGQGGEKLFF,TGCAGCGTTGCACCGGGACAGGGCGGTGAAAAACTGTTTTTT
TRBV20-1,once,TRBJ2-7,.,CSAGYRDEQYF,TGCAGTGCGGGGTACAGGGACGAGCAGTACTTC
TRBV5-4,.,TRBJ2-1,TRBD2,CASSLVRGRADNEQFF,TGTGCCAGCAGCTTGGTTCGCGGGAGGGCCGACAATGAGCAGTTCTTC
TRBV23-1,.,TRBJ1-1,.,CASSHRMNTEAFF,TGCGCCAGCAGTCACAGAATGAACACTGAAGCTTTCTTT
TRBV6-5,.,TRBJ1-4,.,CASSYRGFEKLFF,TGTGCCAGCAGTTACAGGGGGTTTGAAAAACTGTTTTTT
TRBV6-6,.,TRBJ1-5,TRBD1,CASSQTGSGNQPQHF,TGTGCCAGCAGCCAGACAGGGTCCGGCAATCAGCCCCAGCATTTT
TRBV5-1,.,TRBJ2-3,TRBD2,CASSAASGSVTDTQYF,TGCGCCAGCAGCGCCGCTAGCGGGAGTGTCACAGATACGCAGTATTTT
TRBV10-3,.,TRBJ2-1,.,CAIRIQGGYNEQFF,TGTGCCATCAGGATACAGGGGGGGTACAATGAGCAGTTCTTC
TRBV7-2,.,TRBJ1-6,.,CASSLAVRSYNSPLHF,TGTGCCAGCAGCTTAGCCGTCCGGTCCTATAATTCACCCCTCCACTTT
TRBV5-6,.,TRBJ2-5,.,CASSLISSWYQETQYF,TGTGCCAGCAGCTTGATCTCTAGCTGGTACCAAGAGACCCAGTACTTC
TRBV5-1,once,TRBJ1-4,.,CASSLGGSNEKLFF,TGCGCCAGCAGCTTGGGAGGGTCTAATGAAAAACTGTTTTTT
TRBV19,.,TRBJ2-3,.,CASSFGRDYTDTQYF,TGTGCCAGTAGTTTTGGGAGAGACTACACAGATACGCAGTATTTT
TRBV2,.,TRBJ1-3,TRBD1,CASSELGQGSSGNTIYF,TGTGCCAGCAGTGAGTTGGGACAGGGGAGCTCTGGAAACACCATATATTTT
TRBV11-2,once,TRBJ1-4,.,CASSLGGGFSEKLFF,TGTGCCAGCAGCTTAGGGGGGGGGTTTAGTGAAAAACTGTTTTTT
TRBV19,.,TRBJ1-6,TRBD1,CASKRQGNSPLHF,TGTGCCAGTAAGAGACAGGGGAATTCACCCCTCCACTTT
TRBV27,once,TRBJ1-5,TRBD1,CASTSDRGRSNQPQHF,TGTGCCAGCACTTCAGACAGGGGTCGTAGCAATCAGCCCCAGCATTTT
TRBV5-1,.,TRBJ2-3,.,CASTLGASTARDTQYF,TGCGCCAGCACCCTGGGGGCTAGCACCGCGAGAGATACGCAGTATTTT
TRBV30,.,TRBJ2-7,.,CAWRRGRSYEQYF,TGTGCCTGGAGAAGGGGCCGGTCCTACGAGCAGTACTTC
TRBV29-1,.,TRBJ1-3,.,CSVESPIDSGNTIYF,TGCAGCGTTGAAAGCCCAATCGACTCTGGAAACACCATATATTTT
TRBV30,few,TRBJ1-5,.,CAWAESSNQPQHF,TGTGCCTGGGCAGAATCGAGCAATCAGCCCCAGCATTTT
TRBV4-3,.,TRBJ2-6,.,CASSQDEFSGANVLTF,TGCGCCAGCAGCCAAGATGAGTTCTCTGGGGCCAACGTCCTGACTTTC
TRBV28,.,TRBJ2-5,.,CASTPDRDYQETQYF,TGTGCCAGCACCCCCGACAGGGACTACCAAGAGACCCAGTACTTC
TRBV5-1,once,TRBJ2-2,.,CASSLAWQANTGELFF,TGCGCCAGCAGCTTGGCCTGGCAGGCGAACACCGGGGAGCTGTTTTTT
TRBV7-9,.,TRBJ2-7,.,CASSSGRLREQYF,TGTGCCAGCAGCTCCGGCAGGTTGCGCGAGCAGTACTTC
TRBV7-2,.,TRBJ2-5,.,CASSYGGQSENF,TGTGCCAGCAGTTACGGGGGACAGTCGGAAAACTTC
TRBV4-1,.,TRBJ2-5,TRBD2,CASSQGTGGPAETQYF,TGCGCCAGCAGCCAAGGTACGGGGGGGCCGGCTGAGACCCAGTACTTC
TRBV27,few,TRBJ1-5,TRBD1,CASSSQGAQPQHF,TGTGCCAGCAGTTCACAGGGGGCCCAGCCCCAGCATTTT
TRBV5-1,.,TRBJ1-2,TRBD1,CASSEGQNYGYTF,TGCGCCAGCAGCGAGGGACAGAACTATGGCTACACCTTC
TRBV7-9,.,TRBJ1-2,.,CSSSLSRDYGYTF,TGTTCCAGCAGCTTATCCCGGGACTATGGCTACACCTTC
TRBV30,once,TRBJ1-1,.,CAWSDSVDTEAFF,TGTGCCTGGAGTGACTCGGTGGACACTGAAGCTTTCTTT
TRBV6-5,once,TRBJ2-3,.,CASSYSTGPAQDTQYF,TGTGCCAGCAGTTACTCGACAGGACCCGCCCAAGATACGCAGTATTTT
TRBV7-3,.,TRBJ2-1,TRBD2,CASSLSGGARNEQFF,TGTGCCAGCAGCTTAAGCGGGGGGGCCCGAAATGAGCAGTTCTTC
TRBV29-1,once,TRBJ1-2,TRBD1,CSVGQGAGYTF,TGCAGCGTTGGACAGGGGGCTGGCTACACCTTC
TRBV27,.,TRBJ2-7,.,CASSLEEAYEQYF,TGTGCCAGCAGTTTAGAGGAGGCCTACGAGCAGTACTTC
TRBV7-7,few,TRBJ2-3,.,CASSLDRTDTQYF,TGTGCCAGCAGCCTCGACAGGACAGATACGCAGTATTTT
TRBV11-2,.,TRBJ2-7,TRBD2,CASSSPTSGTDEQYF,TGTGCCAGCAGCTCCCCGACTAGCGGGACCGACGAGCAGTACTTC
TRBV6-1,.,TRBJ2-1,TRBD1,CASSAGTGGYNEQFF,TGTGCCAGCAGTGCCGGGACAGGAGGCTACAATGAGCAGTTCTTC
TRBV7-3,.,TRBJ2-5,TRBD2,CASSLLAGDPQETQYF,TGTGCCAGCAGCTTGCTAGCGGGGGACCCACAAGAGACCCAGTACTTC
TRBV5-1,few,TRBJ2-5,TRBD2,CASSTGLAGVNQETQYF,TGCGCCAGCAGCACCGGACTAGCGGGAGTCAACCAAGAGACCCAGTACTTC